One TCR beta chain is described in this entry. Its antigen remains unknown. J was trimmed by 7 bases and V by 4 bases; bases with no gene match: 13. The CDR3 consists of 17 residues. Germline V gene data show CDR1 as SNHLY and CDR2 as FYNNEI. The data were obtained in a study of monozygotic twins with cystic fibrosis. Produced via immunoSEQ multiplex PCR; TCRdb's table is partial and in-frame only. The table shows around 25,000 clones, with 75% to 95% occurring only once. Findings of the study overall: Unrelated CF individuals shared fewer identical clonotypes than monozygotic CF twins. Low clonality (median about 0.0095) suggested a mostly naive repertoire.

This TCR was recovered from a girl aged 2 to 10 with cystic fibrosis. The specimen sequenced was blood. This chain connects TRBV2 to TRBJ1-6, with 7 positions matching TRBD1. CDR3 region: CASSGGDSATLNSPLHF. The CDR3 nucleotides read TGTGCCAGCAGTGGTGGGGACAGCGCTACCTTAAATTCACCCCTCCACTTT.